Given below is one T cell receptor beta chain in context. Its antigen is not identified. The data stem from a study of T-cell memory formation after mild COVID-19. General study results and limits: Prior to infection, memory already included some responding clones, suggesting cross-reactive memory joined. Clones that contracted from day 15 to 85 were balanced CD4/CD8, while later expanders leaned CD4+. Researchers could not confirm that second-wave clones peaking on day 37 targeted SARS-CoV-2.

V lost 4 bases to trimming and J lost 2 bases; unmatched junction nucleotides: 4. The CDR3 covers 14 residues. Germline CDR1 is MNHNS and CDR2 is SASEGT. TCRdb re-derived calls from the 5' RACE reads in MiXCR, one entry per CDR3 protein. The sample gives about 130,000 distinct CDR3 sequences, 25% of which show up once; roughly 24% is in the top ten. This receptor was taken from an adult woman who had mild COVID-19 (a few samples of this study predate the infection). Cell type and time point are not known. The rearrangement links TRBV6-1 to TRBJ2-7, with 8 bases that match TRBD1. The sample consisted of PBMCs or a T cell subset sorted from them (not recorded which). Written as DNA, the CDR3 is TGTGCCAGCAGTGGACAGGGGATAACCTACGAGCAGTACTTC. Amino acids: CASSGQGITYEQYF.